Given below is one T cell receptor (beta chain) in context. The source of the sample is a study of cytomegalovirus exposure and HLA in healthy donors. The CDR3 is 15 amino acids. V lost 1 base and J 8 bases, leaving 17 bases between the germline ends. CDR1 is SEHNR and CDR2 is FQNEAQ in the germline V gene (reference sequence). Primers for the PCR totalled 60 Vbeta and 13 Jbeta. Assay: immunoSEQ multiplex PCR; the TCRdb copy retains only in-frame clones and omits some. The repertoire table contains 35,000 to 45,000 clones. The TCR sequence derives from a male donor in good health and CMV-seronegative. The sample consisted of PBMCs. This chain joins TRBV7-9 and TRBJ1-1, with D possibly matching TRBD1 (6 bases). In DNA, the CDR3 is TGTGCCAGCAGCTTAGGGGCCGTAAGTAGGGGGGAAGCTTTCTTT. It translates to CASSLGAVSRGEAFF. Complete variable domain (other parts from reference TRBV7-9 and TRBJ1-1): DTGVSQNPRHKITKRGQNVTFRCDPISEHNRLYWYRQTLGQGPEFLTYFQNEAQLEKSRLLSDRFSAERPKGSFSTLEIQRTEQGDSAMYLCASSLGAVSRGEAFFGQGTRLTVV.